This T cell receptor (beta chain) was captured in a study of CXCR3-negative and CXCR3-positive naive CD8 T cells. Study in general: With about 1.5 +/- 0.3 million reads per library, the TRB reads numbered about 135 million in total. General observations from the study: Cryopreservation partially lowered CXCR3 expression, so most assays used fresh PBMCs. TRB CDR3s of CXCR3-positive naive cells were more hydrophobic than those of CXCR3-negative naive cells.

The TRB cDNA libraries were prepared by 5' RACE with UMI labels. Using the 5' RACE reads, TCRdb records one entry per CDR3 protein without DNA. Here the sample table reports around 130,000 distinct CDR3 sequences. There are 16 residues in the CDR3. Germline V lookup: CDR1 MNHEY, CDR2 SVGAGI. As for this clonotype: Its antigen is as yet unknown.

Within the CD8+ T cell compartment, naive cells were CD45RO-CCR7+CD27+CD95-. This rearrangement joins TRBV6-5 to TRBJ2-5; TCRdb outputs TRBD1, but without DNA this stays unchecked. The sequenced material came from naive CXCR3+ CD8+ T cells from blood. Indicated subset: CD45RO-CCR7+CD27+CD95- naive CD8+ T cells expressing CXCR3 (TNR3+). The source of this sequence is a human donor in good health. Some clones in this sample may be carry-over from other donors' samples. The CDR3 sequence: CASSYGQGGWAETQYF.